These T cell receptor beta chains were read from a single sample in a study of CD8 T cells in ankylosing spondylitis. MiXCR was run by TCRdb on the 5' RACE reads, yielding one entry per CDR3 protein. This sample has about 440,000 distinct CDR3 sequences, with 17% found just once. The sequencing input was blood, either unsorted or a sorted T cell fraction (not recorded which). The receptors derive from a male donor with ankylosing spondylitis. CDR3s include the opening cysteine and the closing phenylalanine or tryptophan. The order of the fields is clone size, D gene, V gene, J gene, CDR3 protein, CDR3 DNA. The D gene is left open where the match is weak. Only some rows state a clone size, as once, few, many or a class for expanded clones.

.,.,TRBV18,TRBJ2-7,CASSPRSGDYEQYF,TGTGCCAGCTCACCGAGGTCAGGGGACTACGAGCAGTACTTC
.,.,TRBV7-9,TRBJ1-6,CASTGREGYSPLHF,TGTGCCAGCACAGGACGAGAGGGGTATTCACCCCTCCACTTT
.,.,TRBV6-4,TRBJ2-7,CASSPGAFSYEQYF,TGTGCCAGCAGCCCAGGGGCCTTCTCCTACGAGCAGTACTTC
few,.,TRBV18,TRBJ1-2,CASSPDLFGYTF,TGTGCCAGCTCACCCGATCTCTTTGGCTACACCTTC
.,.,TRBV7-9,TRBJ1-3,CASNLGDRYSGNTIYF,TGTGCCAGCAACTTAGGGGACCGATACTCTGGAAACACCATATATTTT
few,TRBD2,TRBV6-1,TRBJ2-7,CASSQRTSGGLAGEQYF,TGTGCCAGCAGTCAGAGGACTAGCGGGGGCCTGGCGGGAGAGCAGTACTTC
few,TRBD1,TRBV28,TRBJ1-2,CASSSRQGAGTF,TGTGCCAGCAGTTCCCGACAGGGGGCTGGCACCTTC
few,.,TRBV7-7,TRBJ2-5,CASSQSGIKETQYF,TGTGCCAGCAGCCAGTCGGGTATCAAAGAGACCCAGTACTTC
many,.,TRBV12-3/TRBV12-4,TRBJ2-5,CASSFGETQYF,TGTGCCAGCAGTTTTGGAGAGACCCAGTACTTC
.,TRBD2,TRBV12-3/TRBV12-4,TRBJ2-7,CASSSGTSGRLNEQYF,TGTGCCAGCAGTTCAGGGACTAGCGGGAGGCTTAACGAGCAGTACTTC
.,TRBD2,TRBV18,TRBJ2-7,CASSPGTSEDEQYF,TGTGCCAGCTCACCCGGGACTAGCGAAGATGAGCAGTACTTC
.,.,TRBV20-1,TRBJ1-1,CSLSPGYTEAFF,TGCAGTCTCAGTCCAGGATACACTGAAGCTTTCTTT
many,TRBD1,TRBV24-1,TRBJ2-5,CATSETGVSQYF,TGTGCCACCAGTGAAACAGGGGTGTCCCAGTACTTC
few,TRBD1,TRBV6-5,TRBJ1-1,CASSTRQGRNAEAFF,TGTGCCAGCAGTACCCGACAGGGTAGAAACGCTGAAGCTTTCTTT
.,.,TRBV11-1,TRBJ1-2,CASSLRASAGAPWGYGYTF,TGTGCCAGCAGCTTAAGGGCGTCGGCGGGGGCCCCTTGGGGGTATGGCTACACCTTC
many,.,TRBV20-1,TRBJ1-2,CSARVTGNYGYTF,TGCAGTGCTAGAGTGACAGGAAACTATGGCTACACCTTC
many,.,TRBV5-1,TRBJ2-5,CASWDSGAQYF,TGCGCCAGCTGGGATTCGGGGGCCCAGTACTTC
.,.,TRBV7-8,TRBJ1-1,CASSPKLARNTEAFF,TGTGCCAGCAGCCCAAAACTCGCGCGGAACACTGAAGCTTTCTTT
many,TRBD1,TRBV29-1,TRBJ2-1,CSVDPQGAGEQFF,TGCAGCGTTGATCCCCAGGGGGCCGGGGAGCAGTTCTTC
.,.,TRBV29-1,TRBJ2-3,CSVETQGTDTQYF,TGCAGCGTTGAAACACAGGGCACAGATACGCAGTATTTT
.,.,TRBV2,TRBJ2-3,CASSPLGSYTDTQYF,TGTGCCAGCAGTCCACTGGGGTCGTACACAGATACGCAGTATTTT
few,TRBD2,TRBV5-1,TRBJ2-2,CASSSDGLAGAGELFF,TGCGCCAGCAGCTCGGACGGACTAGCGGGGGCCGGGGAGCTGTTTTTT
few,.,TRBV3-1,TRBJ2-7,CASSQGTFNEQYF,TGTGCCAGCAGCCAAGGTACATTCAACGAGCAGTACTTC
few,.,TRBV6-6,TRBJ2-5,CASSKGETQYF,TGTGCCAGCTCGAAAGGAGAGACCCAGTACTTC
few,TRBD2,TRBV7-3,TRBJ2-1,CASSSPGTSGHNEQFF,TGTGCCAGCAGCTCCCCCGGGACTAGCGGTCACAATGAGCAGTTCTTC
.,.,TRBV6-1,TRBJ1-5,CASSEVHNQPQHF,TGTGCCAGCAGTGAAGTCCACAATCAGCCCCAGCATTTT
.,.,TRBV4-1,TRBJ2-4,CASSQDGGVKNIQYF,TGCGCCAGCAGCCAAGATGGAGGTGTCAAAAACATTCAGTACTTC
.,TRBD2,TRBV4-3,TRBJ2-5,CASSQWLSGGKETQYF,TGCGCCAGCAGCCAATGGCTAAGCGGGGGAAAAGAGACCCAGTACTTC
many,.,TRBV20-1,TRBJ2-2,CSASARDINTGELFF,TGCAGTGCTTCCGCTAGGGACATAAACACCGGGGAGCTGTTTTTT
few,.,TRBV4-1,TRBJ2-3,CASSQSKAGPPPDTQYF,TGCGCCAGCAGCCAATCGAAGGCAGGGCCTCCTCCAGATACGCAGTATTTT
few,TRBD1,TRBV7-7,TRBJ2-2,CATNSGTDNTGELFF,TGTGCTACCAACTCCGGGACAGACAACACCGGGGAGCTGTTTTTT
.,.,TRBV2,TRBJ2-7,CASSFRVEQYF,TGTGCCAGCAGTTTCAGGGTCGAGCAGTACTTC
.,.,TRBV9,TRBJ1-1,CASSVEGRGNTEAFF,TGTGCCAGCAGCGTAGAAGGAAGGGGTAACACTGAAGCTTTCTTT
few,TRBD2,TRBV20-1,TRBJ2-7,CSANAPGTSPYEQYF,TGCAGTGCAAACGCCCCCGGGACTAGCCCCTACGAGCAGTACTTC
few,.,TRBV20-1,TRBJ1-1,CSAFSMLNTEAFF,TGCAGTGCCTTCAGTATGCTGAACACTGAAGCTTTCTTT
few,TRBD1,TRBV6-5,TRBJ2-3,CASRNDRGQGTDTQYF,TGTGCCAGCAGAAACGACAGGGGGCAAGGCACAGATACGCAGTATTTT
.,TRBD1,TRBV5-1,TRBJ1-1,CASSTQGGGGTEASF,TGCGCCAGCAGTACCCAGGGGGGAGGCGGCACTGAAGCTTCCTTT
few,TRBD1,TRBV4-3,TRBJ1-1,CASSQVRGPLGNTEAFF,TGCGCCAGCAGCCAAGTGAGGGGGCCGCTTGGGAACACTGAAGCTTTCTTT
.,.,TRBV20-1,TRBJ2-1,CSARDPGVPNEQFF,TGCAGTGCTAGAGATCCGGGAGTCCCCAATGAGCAGTTCTTC
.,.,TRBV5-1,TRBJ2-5,CASSLQSTQETQYF,TGCGCCAGCAGCTTACAGTCAACCCAAGAGACCCAGTACTTC
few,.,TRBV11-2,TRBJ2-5,CASSLGPRVGETQYF,TGTGCCAGCAGCTTAGGTCCCCGTGTAGGAGAGACCCAGTACTTC
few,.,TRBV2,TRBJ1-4,CASSRLVEKLFF,TGTGCCAGCAGTAGACTGGTGGAAAAACTGTTTTTT
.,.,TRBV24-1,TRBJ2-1,CATSDLNPSSYNEQFF,TGTGCCACCAGTGATTTAAATCCGAGCTCCTACAATGAGCAGTTCTTC
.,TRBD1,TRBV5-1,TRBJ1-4,CASSFRTGGVGNTNEKLFF,TGCGCCAGCAGCTTCCGGACAGGAGGCGTAGGAAACACTAATGAAAAACTGTTTTTT
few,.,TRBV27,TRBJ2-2,CASSFSPITGELFF,TGTGCCAGCAGTTTTTCCCCCATAACCGGGGAGCTGTTTTTT
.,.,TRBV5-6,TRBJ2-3,CASSTVKDGSTDTQYF,TGTGCCAGCAGCACCGTAAAGGACGGAAGCACAGATACGCAGTATTTT